The clone carrying this T cell receptor beta chain was seen only once. The investigators amplified TCR beta CDR3 regions from RNA transcripts. HTBI primers drove first-round RT-PCR of the TCR CDR3. TCRdb re-called the multiplex PCR reads with MiXCR, one entry per CDR3 protein. The sample holds around 800,000 distinct CDR3 sequences, more than 30% seen once. Germline V gene data show CDR1 as SGDLS and CDR2 as YYNGEE. V was cut by 0 bases and J by 7 bases, with 7 bases left in between. The CDR3 runs to 12 residues. This sample is part of a study of T cells in Graves' hyperthyroidism and ophthalmopathy. The sequence was collected from a man aged 18 to 30 with Graves' hyperthyroidism. What was sequenced was blood. The chain couples TRBV9 to TRBJ1-1; D not resolved. In DNA form, the CDR3 reads TGTGCCAGCAGCGTAGGCGAGGGTGAAGCTTTCTTT. Its translation: CASSVGEGEAFF.